The entry below describes one TCR beta chain. This sample is drawn from a study of blood T cell repertoires in COVID-19. In the original processing: Cell counts per sample came from amplifying reference gene primers. TCRdb keeps only in-frame clones here, not all; method: immunoSEQ multiplex PCR. V and J calls and clone size are as listed in that table; D and trimming were resolved from the DNA. The repertoire includes 140,000 or so clones, around 72% of them detected once, and just under 2% sits in the top ten. The CDR3 has 14 residues. Germline trimming cut 6 bases from V and 6 bases from J; bases unmatched to any gene: 9. Germline CDR1 is SEHNR and CDR2 is FQNEAQ (reference sequence).

The sequencing sample was made of peripheral blood. The chain has TRBV7-9 and TRBJ2-3; the match to TRBD2 covers 7 bases. This clonotype originated in a woman aged 55-69 years with acute or convalescent COVID-19. CDR3 bases: TGTGCCAGCAGGGGAGGGTGGTTCGGTGATACGCAGTATTTT. Its translation is CASRGGWFGDTQYF.